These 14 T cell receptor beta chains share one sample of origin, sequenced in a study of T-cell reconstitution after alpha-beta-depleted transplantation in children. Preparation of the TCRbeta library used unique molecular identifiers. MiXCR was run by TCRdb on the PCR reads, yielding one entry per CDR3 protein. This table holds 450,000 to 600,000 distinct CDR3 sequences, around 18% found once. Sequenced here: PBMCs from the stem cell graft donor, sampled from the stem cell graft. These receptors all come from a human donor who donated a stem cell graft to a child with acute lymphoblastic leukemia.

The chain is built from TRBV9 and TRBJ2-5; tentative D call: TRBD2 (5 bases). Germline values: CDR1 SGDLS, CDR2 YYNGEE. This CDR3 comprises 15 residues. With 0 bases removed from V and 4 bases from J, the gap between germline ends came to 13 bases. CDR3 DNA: TGTGCCAGCAGCGTAGCTTCGGGAAGTTTAGAGACCCAGTACTTC. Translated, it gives CASSVASGSLETQYF.

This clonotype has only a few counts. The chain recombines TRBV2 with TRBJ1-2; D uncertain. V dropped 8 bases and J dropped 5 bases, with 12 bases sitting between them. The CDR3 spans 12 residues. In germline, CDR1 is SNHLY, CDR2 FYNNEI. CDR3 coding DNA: TGTGCCAGCTTTATTGTGGAGTATGGCTACACCTTC. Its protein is CASFIVEYGYTF.

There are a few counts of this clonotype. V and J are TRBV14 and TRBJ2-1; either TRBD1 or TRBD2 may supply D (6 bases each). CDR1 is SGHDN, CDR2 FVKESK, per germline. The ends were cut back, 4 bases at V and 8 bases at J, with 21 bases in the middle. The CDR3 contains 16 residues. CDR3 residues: CASSPLRGASLDEQFF. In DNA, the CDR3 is TGTGCCAGCAGCCCCCTTAGGGGGGCTAGCCTCGATGAGCAGTTCTTC.

The CDR3 protein is CSVVGTSGTYNEQFF. The CDR3 bases are TGCAGCGTTGTCGGGACTAGCGGGACTTACAATGAGCAGTTCTTC. This sequence joins TRBV29-1 and TRBJ2-1; TRBD2 agrees at 13 bases. The CDR3 sequence is 15 residues long. V shed 4 bases, J shed 4 bases, and the junction held 4 bases outside the gene matches. Per the germline V gene, CDR1 is SQVTM and CDR2 is ANQGSEA.

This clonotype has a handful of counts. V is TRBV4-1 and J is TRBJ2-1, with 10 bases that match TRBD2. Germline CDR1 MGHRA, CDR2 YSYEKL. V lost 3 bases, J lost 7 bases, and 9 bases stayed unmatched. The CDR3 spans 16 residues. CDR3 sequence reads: CASSQATSGKLNEQFF. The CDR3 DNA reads TGCGCCAGCAGCCAGGCCACTAGCGGGAAGCTTAATGAGCAGTTCTTC.

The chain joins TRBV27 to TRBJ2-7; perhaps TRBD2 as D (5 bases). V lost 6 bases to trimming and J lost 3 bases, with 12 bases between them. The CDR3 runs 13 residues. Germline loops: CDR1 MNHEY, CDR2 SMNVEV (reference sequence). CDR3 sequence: CASSPTIYYEQYF. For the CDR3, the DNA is TGTGCCAGCAGCCCGACTATTTACTACGAGCAGTACTTC.

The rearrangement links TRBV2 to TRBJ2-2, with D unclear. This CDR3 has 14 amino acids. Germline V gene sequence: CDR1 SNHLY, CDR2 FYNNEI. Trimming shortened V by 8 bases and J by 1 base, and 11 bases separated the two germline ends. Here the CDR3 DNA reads TGTGCCAGCCGCTGGCTCGGGAACACCGGGGAGCTGTTTTTT. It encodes CASRWLGNTGELFF.

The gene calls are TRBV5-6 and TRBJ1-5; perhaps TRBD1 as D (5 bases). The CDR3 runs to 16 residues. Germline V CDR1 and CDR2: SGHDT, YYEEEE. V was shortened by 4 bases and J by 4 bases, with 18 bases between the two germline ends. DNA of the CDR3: TGTGCCAGCAGCATGGGGGGGGGAATTCTAAATCAGCCCCAGCATTTT. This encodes CASSMGGGILNQPQHF. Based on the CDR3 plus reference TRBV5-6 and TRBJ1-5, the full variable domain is DAGVTQSPTHLIKTRGQQVTLRCSPKSGHDTVSWYQQALGQGPQFIFQYYEEEERQRGNFPDRFSGHQFPNYSSELNVNALLLGDSALYLCASSMGGGILNQPQHFGDGTRLSIL.

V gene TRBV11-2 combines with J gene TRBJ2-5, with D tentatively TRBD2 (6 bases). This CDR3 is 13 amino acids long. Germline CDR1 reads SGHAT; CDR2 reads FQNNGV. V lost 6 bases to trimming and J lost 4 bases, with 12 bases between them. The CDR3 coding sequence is TGTGCCAGCAGGAGGGGAGGCCGAGAGACCCAGTACTTC. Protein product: CASRRGGRETQYF.

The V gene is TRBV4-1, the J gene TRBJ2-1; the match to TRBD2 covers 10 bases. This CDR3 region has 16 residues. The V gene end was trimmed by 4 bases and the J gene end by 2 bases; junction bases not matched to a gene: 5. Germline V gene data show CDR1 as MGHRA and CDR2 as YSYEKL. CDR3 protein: CASSLLAGVAYNEQFF. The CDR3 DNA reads TGCGCCAGCAGCCTCCTAGCGGGAGTGGCCTACAATGAGCAGTTCTTC.

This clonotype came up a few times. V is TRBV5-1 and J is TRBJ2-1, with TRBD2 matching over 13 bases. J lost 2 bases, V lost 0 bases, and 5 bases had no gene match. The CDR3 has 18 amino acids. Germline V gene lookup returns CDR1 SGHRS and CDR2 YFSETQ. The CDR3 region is CASSLVPLAGGTYNEQFF. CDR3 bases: TGCGCCAGCAGCTTGGTCCCACTAGCGGGAGGGACCTACAATGAGCAGTTCTTC.

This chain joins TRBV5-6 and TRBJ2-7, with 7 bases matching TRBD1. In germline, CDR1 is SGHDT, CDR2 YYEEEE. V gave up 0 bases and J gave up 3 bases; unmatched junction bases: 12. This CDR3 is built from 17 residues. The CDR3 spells CASSLGEPGQSGYEQYF. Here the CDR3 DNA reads TGTGCCAGCAGCTTGGGTGAACCGGGACAGAGTGGCTACGAGCAGTACTTC.

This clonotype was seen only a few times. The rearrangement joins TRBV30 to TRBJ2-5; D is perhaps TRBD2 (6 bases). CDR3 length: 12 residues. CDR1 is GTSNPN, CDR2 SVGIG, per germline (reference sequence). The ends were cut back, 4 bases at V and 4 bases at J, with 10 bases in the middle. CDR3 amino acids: CAWNLGGETQYF. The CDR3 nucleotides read TGTGCCTGGAACCTGGGGGGAGAGACCCAGTACTTC.

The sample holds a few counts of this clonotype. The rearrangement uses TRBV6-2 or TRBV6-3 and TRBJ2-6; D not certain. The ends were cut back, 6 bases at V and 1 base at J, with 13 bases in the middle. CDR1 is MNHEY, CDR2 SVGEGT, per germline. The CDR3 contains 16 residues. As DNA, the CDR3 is TGTGCCAGCAGGACGATCCTTTTTTCTGGGGCCAACGTCCTGACTTTC. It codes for CASRTILFSGANVLTF.